This T cell receptor beta chain stems from a study of T cells after yellow fever vaccination. General study findings and limits: Contaminating bulk clonotypes could be abundant in FACS-sorted repertoires. A secondary response was less intense yet reached its peak sooner, at day 5 versus 15.

One entry per CDR3 protein, called by TCRdb with MiXCR from the 5' RACE reads. This table has some 500,000 distinct CDR3 sequences, roughly 14% appearing once. Trimming took off 5 bases at V and 3 bases at J, with 18 bases between the two ends. CDR3 length equals 16 residues. Germline CDR1 and CDR2: SGHTA and FQGNSA. This clonotype has a handful of counts. Its antigen remains unknown. The sample was PBMCs, taken on the day of the yellow fever booster vaccination. This receptor was taken from a young man who received the YFV17D yellow fever vaccine. V gene TRBV7-2 combines with J gene TRBJ2-3, with TRBD2 as a possible D gene (6 bases). CDR3 protein: CASSQGRDKGTDTQYF. CDR3 nucleotide sequence: TGTGCCAGCAGCCAAGGGCGGGATAAAGGAACAGATACGCAGTATTTT.